A single sample gave rise to the 26 T cell receptor beta chains below, sequenced in a study of T cells in women clearing cervical HPV infection. Some clones are missing from TCRdb's copy, which holds only in-frame ones; the method was immunoSEQ multiplex PCR. The sample's table shows 23,000 or so clones. The sample was blood buffy coat. The receptors shown here come from a woman aged 18-70 years with a cervical HPV16 infection that either progressed to CIN3+ or cleared (not recorded which).

For this clone: The sequence runs out 3 residues before the end of the CDR3; the remainder is reconstructed from the germline J gene. The chain joins TRBV7-2 to TRBJ2-5; D is unresolved. The germline V gene has CDR1 SGHTA and CDR2 FQGNSA. Trimming took 5 bases from V and 4 from J, leaving 17 bases between them. CDR3 size: 15 residues. The DNA read from the CDR3 is TGTGCCAGCAGCCTCGCGAACGGCGGCCGAGAGACC. The encoded protein is CASSLANGGRET. The whole CDR3 sequence is CASSLANGGRETQYF.

Regarding this clone: The read gets to within 3 residues of the CDR3 end, and the germline J gene fills in the rest. This chain links TRBV2 with TRBJ1-5; 7 nucleotides line up with TRBD1. V was pared by 6 bases and J by 4 bases, with 9 bases of the junction left unmatched. The CDR3 is made up of 15 amino acids. Per germline, CDR1 SNHLY and CDR2 FYNNEI. This chain's CDR3 is CASSRDSSLNQPQHF. CDR3 DNA, as far as it was read: TGTGCCAGCAGCCGGGACAGCTCCCTGAATCAGCCC.

Judged by frequency, this clone is medium-sized (0.01 to 0.1%). The CDR3 goes on 3 residues after the read ends, and that part is filled in from the germline J gene. This chain joins TRBV19 and TRBJ2-4, with 12 bases aligning to TRBD2. From germline, CDR1 is LNHDA and CDR2 SQIVND (reference sequence). CDR3 length: 14 amino acids. Unmatched junction bases numbered 2, after V lost 6 bases and J lost 5 bases. The part of the CDR3 DNA that was read is TGTGCCAGTAGGACTAGCGGGGGAGAAAACATT. Its translation is CASRTSGGENI. The CDR3 in full is CASRTSGGENIQYF.

As concerns this clone: At one boundary the junction diverges from the germline segment, which might be a read error. Read coverage stops 3 residues before the CDR3 terminus; the germline J gene supplies the remainder. This specimen includes other DNA sequences encoding the same CDR3. The chain recombines TRBV6-1 with TRBJ1-3, with a tentative D call TRBD1 (6 bases). Per the germline V gene, CDR1 is MNHNS and CDR2 is SASEGT. The CDR3 is made up of 15 amino acids. The CDR3 spells CASSDRTGTGNTIYF. CDR3 DNA, as far as it was read: TGTGCCAGCAGTGATCGAACAGGGACCGGAAACACG.

Of note for this clone: The missing CDR3 end, 3 residues past where the read stops, is filled in from the germline J gene. V usage is TRBV9 and J usage is TRBJ1-4; 9 bases align to TRBD1. CDR1 is SGDLS and CDR2 is YYNGEE in the germline V gene. The CDR3 is 15 residues long. CDR3 DNA (partial): TGTGCCAGCAGCGTAGGGGGGACAGGGAGCAGCGAA. Its translation: CASSVGGTGSSE. The complete CDR3 sequence is CASSVGGTGSSELFF.

CDR3 residues: CASSGGRDRANYGYTF. CDR3 bases read: TGTGCCAGCAGTGGGGGGAGGGACAGAGCAAACTATGGC. This rearrangement joins TRBV28 to TRBJ1-2; 7 bases fit TRBD1. The read ends 3 residues before the CDR3 terminus; that terminus is restored from the germline J gene. Germline V CDR1 and CDR2: MDHEN, SYDVKM. With V trimmed by 5 bases and J by 2 bases, 11 bases remained unmatched. This CDR3 is built from 16 residues.

The CDR3 loop is CASSSRGGGGANVLTF. The part of the CDR3 DNA that was read is TGTGCCAGTAGTTCTCGGGGGGGCGGTGGGGCCAACGTC. This chain uses TRBV19 with TRBJ2-6, with TRBD2 identical over 8 bases. The DNA ends 3 residues before the CDR3 does, and the rest of the CDR3 is filled in from the germline J gene. The CDR3 loop spans 16 amino acids. V was clipped by 5 bases and J by 3 bases; unmatched bases: 6. The germline V gene encodes CDR1 LNHDA and CDR2 SQIVND (reference sequence).

To note about this clone: The read ends 3 residues shy of where the CDR3 ends; the end is completed using the germline J gene. The chain joins TRBV5-1 to TRBJ2-7; D is uncertain. Trimming shortened V by 1 base and J by 4 bases, and 6 bases separated the two germline ends. The CDR3 covers 12 residues. Germline CDR1 SGHRS, CDR2 YFSETQ. The CDR3 bases that were read are TGCGCCAGCAGCTTGACTGCATACGAG. As protein: CASSLTAYE. The full CDR3 reads CASSLTAYEQYF.

As to this clone: The DNA ends 3 residues before the CDR3 does, and the rest of the CDR3 is filled in from the germline J gene. V gene TRBV19 combines with J gene TRBJ2-2; D is possibly TRBD1 (5 bases). The germline gives CDR1 LNHDA, CDR2 SQIVND (reference sequence). Between the trimmed V and J ends, which lost 6 bases and 4 bases, there was a span of 18 bases. The CDR3 loop spans 16 amino acids. The sequenced part of the CDR3 DNA is TGTGCCAGTAGCTCATCGACAGCCCGCATCACCGGGGAG. It codes for CASSSSTARITGE. The full CDR3 sequence reads CASSSSTARITGELFF.

To note about this clone: Sequencing ends 3 residues short of the CDR3 end; the germline J gene provides the rest. The chain uses TRBV2 and TRBJ2-4; 7 bases fit TRBD1. Germline lookup yields CDR1 SNHLY and CDR2 FYNNEI. The CDR3 is 15 amino acids. CDR3: CASSDELGDRRGQYF. The sequenced CDR3 bases are TGTGCCAGCAGTGACGAGCTGGGGGACAGAAGGGGT.

Details on this clone: At one end, the junction sequence differs from germline, possibly due to a read error. Coverage ceases 3 residues before the CDR3 finishes, and the germline J gene fills in the end. The rearrangement uses TRBV23-1 and TRBJ2-3; 9 nucleotides line up with TRBD1. TRBV23-1 is classed as an ORF, of uncertain function. CDR3 length: 19 amino acids. The DNA read from the CDR3 is TGCGCCAGCATTCAAAGGGGGGGGGACAGGGACCCTAGCACAGATACG. As protein: CASIQRGGDRDPSTDT. The full CDR3 is CASIQRGGDRDPSTDTQYF.

This clone is deemed medium-sized (0.01 to 0.1%) by its frequency. The sequence runs out 3 residues before the end of the CDR3; the remainder is reconstructed from the germline J gene. V is TRBV2 and J is TRBJ1-2, with a weak D call TRBD1 (5 bases). Germline V CDR1 and CDR2: SNHLY, FYNNEI. This CDR3 has 12 residues. Trimming left V 7 bases short and J 7 bases short, with 13 bases between. The CDR3: CASKGGEVGYTF. The DNA read from the CDR3 is TGTGCCAGCAAGGGAGGGGAGGTTGGC.

A remark on this clone: The CDR3 is cut off 3 residues early in the read; its end comes from the germline J gene. The chain couples TRBV11-1 to TRBJ2-1; no firm D call. This CDR3 is built from 13 residues. Germline loops: CDR1 SGHAT, CDR2 FQDESV (reference sequence). The ends were cut back, 1 base at V and 4 bases at J, with 5 bases in the middle. The part of the CDR3 DNA that was read is TGTGCCAGCAGCTTAGGTCTTTACAATGAG. Protein sequence: CASSLGLYNE. The full CDR3 protein is CASSLGLYNEQFF.

For this clone: The read terminates 3 residues ahead of where the CDR3 ends, so the germline J gene completes it. The V and J genes are TRBV28 and TRBJ2-2; 10 nucleotides match TRBD1. Germline assignment: CDR1 MDHEN and CDR2 SYDVKM. V was pared by 4 bases and J by 3 bases, with 2 bases of the junction left unmatched. This CDR3 is built from 15 residues. The CDR3 bases that were read are TGTGCCAGCAGTTCCGGGACAGGGGACACCGGGGAG. The encoded protein is CASSSGTGDTGE. The entire CDR3 sequence reads CASSSGTGDTGELFF.

In the case of this clone: The read terminates 3 residues ahead of where the CDR3 ends, so the germline J gene completes it. The V and J genes are TRBV11-3 and TRBJ2-2; TRBD1 might be the D (5 bases). Germline assignment: CDR1 SGHNT and CDR2 YENEEA. The CDR3 has 15 residues. The CDR3 spells CASSRTTRENSPLFF. The sequenced CDR3 bases are TGTGCCAGCAGTCGGACAACACGCGAAAATTCACCG.

For this clone: Read sequence stops 3 residues before the CDR3 end, and the germline J gene provides the missing end. The chain has TRBV7-2 and TRBJ1-2; 7 bases agree with TRBD1. Germline-derived CDR1 and CDR2 are SGHTA and FQGNSA. V gave up 0 bases and J gave up 5 bases; unmatched junction bases: 6. This CDR3 contains 15 residues. The sequenced CDR3 bases are TGTGCCAGCAGCTTAGCGCTCGGGACAGATTATGGC. Translating it yields CASSLALGTDYG. The whole CDR3 sequence reads CASSLALGTDYGYTF.

Comments on this clone: The sequenced fragment ends 3 residues before the CDR3 boundary, so the rest is inferred from the germline J gene. The chain employs TRBV7-2 and TRBJ1-1; D gene ambiguous. This CDR3 has 13 amino acids. Per germline, CDR1 SGHTA and CDR2 FQGNSA. The V end lost 1 base, the J end lost 7 bases, and 10 bases lay between the germline ends. The CDR3 sequence: CASSLEDYGEAFF. The covered CDR3 bases are TGTGCCAGCAGCTTAGAAGATTACGGTGAA.

For this clone: The missing CDR3 end, 3 residues past where the read stops, is filled in from the germline J gene. This chain links TRBV30 with TRBJ1-3, with unresolved D. The CDR3 loop spans 16 amino acids. The V gene lost 0 bases and the J gene lost 5 bases, with 17 bases spanning the gap. Germline-derived CDR1 and CDR2 are GTSNPN and SVGIG (reference sequence). CDR3 DNA (partial): TGTGCCTGGAGTGTACTAGGGCCGACATCCAGAAACACC. Its protein product is CAWSVLGPTSRNT. The entire CDR3 protein reads CAWSVLGPTSRNTIYF.

A word on this clone: The CDR3 end is not reached by the read, which stops 3 residues before it; the germline J gene fills it in. V and J are TRBV20-1 and TRBJ1-1, with TRBD1 identical over 7 bases. The CDR3 spans 15 residues. CDR1 and CDR2 (germline): DFQATT, SNEGSKA (reference sequence). With V trimmed by 5 bases and J by 1 base, 10 bases remained unmatched. The CDR3 bases that were read are TGCAGTGCTTTACCAGGGGGAGGTTGGAACACTGAA. Its protein is CSALPGGGWNTE. The whole CDR3 sequence is CSALPGGGWNTEAFF.

This clone is called medium-sized based on its frequency. Read data end 3 residues before the CDR3 end; the end is taken from the germline J gene. This chain joins TRBV7-3 and TRBJ2-5, with TRBD1 as a possible D gene (7 bases). Germline V gene sequence: CDR1 SGHTA, CDR2 FQGTGA. Trimming left V 5 bases short and J 5 bases short, with 15 bases between. CDR3 length equals 14 residues. The CDR3 loop reads CASSEGAGGETQYF. The CDR3 DNA, read in part, is TGTGCCAGCAGCGAAGGGGCAGGGGGGGAGACC.

About this clone itself: The sequenced fragment ends 3 residues before the CDR3 boundary, so the rest is inferred from the germline J gene. The V gene is TRBV6-1, the J gene TRBJ1-1; a possible D gene is TRBD1 (5 bases). CDR1 and CDR2 from the germline V gene are MNHNS and SASEGT. The germline V and J ends were trimmed by 0 bases and 5 bases, with 7 bases remaining between them. The CDR3 length is 13 residues. CDR3 bases read: TGTGCCAGCAGTGAAGCCCGGGGGACTGAA. As protein: CASSEARGTE. The full CDR3 protein reads CASSEARGTEAFF.

Regarding this clone: The read terminates 3 residues before the CDR3 end, so the remaining end is supplied by the germline J gene. The rearrangement uses TRBV19 and TRBJ2-2; D is perhaps TRBD1 (6 bases). The CDR3 sequence is 15 residues long. CDR1 is LNHDA, CDR2 SQIVND, per germline (reference sequence). Partial CDR3 DNA: TGTGCCAGTAGTACAGGGGCCACGGTGGATGAAAAG. This sequence encodes CASSTGATVDEK. The whole CDR3 region reads CASSTGATVDEKLFF.

Details on this clone: The CDR3 end lies 3 residues beyond the end of the read and is filled in from the germline J gene. V is TRBV19 and J is TRBJ1-1, with D possibly matching TRBD1 (5 bases). CDR1 LNHDA and CDR2 SQIVND come from the germline V gene (reference sequence). This CDR3 has 13 residues. Trimming removed 7 bases at V and 0 bases at J, with 9 bases between. CDR3 residues: CASKGFMNTEAFF. Incomplete CDR3 DNA: TGTGCCAGTAAGGGGTTTATGAACACTGAA.

As concerns this clone: The CDR3 is cut off 3 residues early in the read; its end comes from the germline J gene. J is TRBJ2-1 and V is TRBV19; 11 nucleotides match TRBD1. Germline V gene data show CDR1 as LNHDA and CDR2 as SQIVND (reference sequence). Trimming cost V 5 bases and J 0 bases; bases outside gene matches: 0. The CDR3 runs to 15 residues. The CDR3 protein is CASSGTGGSYNEQFF. The CDR3 DNA, read in part, is TGTGCCAGTAGTGGGACAGGGGGCTCCTACAATGAG.

About this clone: The read finishes 3 residues shy of the CDR3 end, and the germline J gene is used to complete it. The chain recombines TRBV7-9 with TRBJ2-5; D unclear. The CDR3 runs to 14 residues. V was shortened by 4 bases and J by 3 bases, with 12 bases between the two germline ends. Germline V gene data show CDR1 as SEHNR and CDR2 as FQNEAQ (reference sequence). CDR3 residues: CASSSRIPEETQYF. CDR3 bases read: TGTGCCAGCAGCTCCCGCATACCAGAAGAGACC. Together with reference TRBV7-9 and TRBJ2-5, the CDR3 gives the full variable domain: DTGVSQNPRHKITKRGQNVTFRCDPISEHNRLYWYRQTLGQGPEFLTYFQNEAQLEKSRLLSDRFSAERPKGSFSTLEIQRTEQGDSAMYLCASSSRIPEETQYFGPGTRLLVL.

A word on this clone: The read is 3 residues too short to cover the CDR3 end, so that end is filled in from the germline J gene. The chain carries TRBV12-3 or TRBV12-4 and TRBJ2-7; D remains unclear. CDR3 length: 13 amino acids. V lost 5 bases and J 4 bases, leaving 12 bases between the germline ends. The sequenced CDR3 bases are TGTGCCAGCAGTCCAACCTCTAGGTACGAG. This gives the protein CASSPTSRYE. The complete CDR3 protein is CASSPTSRYEQYF.